The following is a T cell receptor (beta chain) sequence with its context. This sample was taken from a study of blood T cell repertoires in COVID-19. Study in general: The United States, Italy and Spain provided the acute and convalescent COVID-19 samples.

CDR1 is MGHRA, CDR2 YSYEKL, per germline. The CDR3 totals 15 residues. Deletions cut 5 bases from V and 2 bases from J, with 16 bases between. Per the original data handling: Reference gene primer amplification gave nucleated cell count estimates. The protocol was immunoSEQ multiplex PCR, while the TCRdb copy is restricted to in-frame clones and leaves out a portion. V, J and clone size are taken as reported in that table, and D and trimming were inferred from the DNA itself. The top ten clones hold 3.5% to 5% of a sample with some 140,000 clones, approximately 85% of them seen once. The receptor was isolated from a human donor in a cohort sampled during active COVID-19. Specimen: peripheral blood. V and J are TRBV4-1 and TRBJ2-7, with D perhaps matching TRBD2 (6 bases). The CDR3 bases are TGCGCCAGCAGCGGAGGGAGGCTGGGCACCTACGAGCAGTACTTC. This gives the protein CASSGGRLGTYEQYF.